Below are 26 T cell receptor beta chains sequenced from a single sample in a study of T cell repertoires in aging, cancer and after chemotherapy. TRB rearrangements spanning V, D and J were amplified using mixed TRB-A/B primers. TCRdb independently ran MiXCR on the multiplex PCR reads; one entry per CDR3 protein. The data show around 6,000 distinct CDR3 sequences, around 40% seen once. The template was genomic DNA from peripheral blood, not RNA. Sample: blood. Receptor source: a human donor with a blood cancer.

This clonotype was seen a few times. This CDR3 reads CASSLGSLVHEQFF. As DNA, the CDR3 is TGTGCCAGCAGCCTCGGTAGCCTAGTCCATGAGCAGTTCTTC. The genes are TRBV6-6 and TRBJ2-1; D remains ambiguous. The CDR3 spans 14 residues. V was trimmed by 6 bases and J by 8 bases, leaving 17 bases between them. Germline CDR1 is MNHNY and CDR2 is SVGAGI (reference sequence).

This clonotype is judged medium-sized. V usage is TRBV5-6 and J usage is TRBJ2-2; the D gene is possibly TRBD2 (6 bases). The CDR3 spans 15 residues. Germline CDR1 reads SGHDT; CDR2 reads YYEEEE. Trimming shortened V by 5 bases and J by 7 bases, and 18 bases separated the two germline ends. CDR3 sequence (DNA): TGTGCCAGCAGTCCCGGGACTCTCCTGGTCGGGGAGCTGTTTTTT. Encoded protein: CASSPGTLLVGELFF.

The chain links TRBV5-1 to TRBJ2-5, with D perhaps being TRBD1 or TRBD2 (5 bases each). V lost 0 bases and J 2 bases, leaving 8 bases between the germline ends. CDR1 and CDR2 (germline): SGHRS, YFSETQ. The CDR3 is 14 residues long. The CDR3 loop is CASSLVGGQETQYF. DNA for the CDR3: TGCGCCAGCAGCTTGGTTGGGGGTCAAGAGACCCAGTACTTC.

The rearrangement uses TRBV19 and TRBJ1-5; D is uncertain. The CDR3 has 15 amino acids. The V gene lost 8 bases and the J gene lost 6 bases, with 20 bases spanning the gap. CDR1 and CDR2 (germline): LNHDA, SQIVND (reference sequence). The CDR3 coding sequence is TGTGCCAGTCACTTCGGCGGAGGTTCCACTCAGCCCCAGCATTTT. It codes for CASHFGGGSTQPQHF.

This clonotype is medium-sized within its sample. The chain couples TRBV6-1 to TRBJ2-7, with D unresolved. Germline V gene lookup returns CDR1 MNHNS and CDR2 SASEGT. V was cut by 6 bases and J by 6 bases, with 9 bases left in between. The CDR3 spans 11 residues. The CDR3 loop is CASSLWFEQYF. DNA of the CDR3: TGTGCCAGCAGCCTATGGTTCGAGCAGTACTTC.

The rearrangement joins TRBV6-1 to TRBJ2-7, with 7 bases identical to TRBD1. From germline, CDR1 is MNHNS and CDR2 SASEGT. The CDR3 sequence is 12 residues long. V shed 6 bases, J shed 3 bases, and the junction held 2 bases outside the gene matches. The DNA of the CDR3 is TGTGCCAGCAGATGGGACAGCTACGAGCAGTACTTC. Translated, it gives CASRWDSYEQYF.

In its sample, this clonotype was seen once. V is TRBV19 and J is TRBJ2-3, with 7 nucleotides matching TRBD2. The germline gives CDR1 LNHDA, CDR2 SQIVND (reference sequence). This CDR3 comprises 17 residues. J was trimmed by 0 bases and V by 9 bases; bases with no gene match: 15. The CDR3 DNA follows: TGTGCCAGCAGCCAAGTCGGTCTAGCGGCTAGCACAGATACGCAGTATTTT. Protein sequence: CASSQVGLAASTDTQYF.

The J gene is TRBJ1-2, the V gene TRBV6-5; 10 positions agree with TRBD1. With 3 bases clipped from V and 6 bases from J, the junction kept 7 bases outside the gene matches. Germline-derived CDR1 and CDR2 are MNHEY and SVGAGI. CDR3 length: 15 amino acids. The CDR3 coding sequence is TGTGCCAGCAGTTATCCCGACAGGGGGCAAGATGGCTACACCTTC. It yields the protein CASSYPDRGQDGYTF.

This clonotype showed up just a few times. The chain employs TRBV12-3 or TRBV12-4 and TRBJ1-2; D not certain. The CDR3 extends over 13 amino acids. The V end lost 6 bases, the J end lost 6 bases, and 14 bases lay between the germline ends. The CDR3 DNA reads as TGTGCCAGCAGACGGTTGGGCACACATGGCTACACCTTC. Its translation is CASRRLGTHGYTF.

The V call is TRBV5-6, the J call TRBJ2-3; D may match TRBD1 or TRBD2 (5 bases each). V dropped 4 bases and J dropped 2 bases, with 14 bases sitting between them. Germline V gene sequence: CDR1 SGHDT, CDR2 YYEEEE. The CDR3 totals 15 residues. CDR3 region: CASSPGTTVTDTQYF. The CDR3 region has the DNA TGTGCCAGCAGCCCTGGGACGACAGTCACAGATACGCAGTATTTT.

This clonotype turned up a few times. The chain couples TRBV27 to TRBJ2-2, with D possibly matching TRBD2 (5 bases). The V gene lost 5 bases and the J gene lost 0 bases, with 13 bases spanning the gap. Germline values: CDR1 MNHEY, CDR2 SMNVEV (reference sequence). There are 16 residues in the CDR3. As DNA, the CDR3 is TGTGCCAGCAGTCCCGGGGTAGCGCCGAACACCGGGGAGCTGTTTTTT. Its protein product is CASSPGVAPNTGELFF.

The gene calls are TRBV30 and TRBJ2-7; 8 positions agree with TRBD1. Losses at the gene ends were 5 bases for V and 5 bases for J; bases not matched to a gene: 11. CDR1 and CDR2 (germline): GTSNPN, SVGIG (reference sequence). The CDR3 extends over 14 amino acids. The CDR3 sequence: CAWARTGTVHEQYF. The CDR3 DNA reads TGTGCCTGGGCCCGGACAGGGACAGTCCACGAGCAGTACTTC.

Only a few counts were recorded for this clonotype. V gene TRBV12-3 or TRBV12-4 combines with J gene TRBJ2-2; a weak D match, TRBD1 (5 bases). Trimming left V 7 bases short and J 4 bases short, with 10 bases between. The CDR3 sequence is 13 residues long. The CDR3 coding sequence is TGTGCCAGCACCAGGGAAGGCACCGGGGAGCTGTTTTTT. Protein sequence: CASTREGTGELFF.

This clonotype was detected a few times. The V and J genes are TRBV19 and TRBJ1-5; D unclear. Trimming removed 3 bases from V and 4 bases from J, with 10 bases in between. Per germline, CDR1 LNHDA and CDR2 SQIVND (reference sequence). This CDR3 spans 14 amino acids. The CDR3 spells CASSIAHTNQPQHF. DNA of the CDR3: TGTGCCAGTAGTATTGCGCACACTAATCAGCCCCAGCATTTT.

Sample share makes this clonotype medium-sized. The chain employs TRBV6-1 and TRBJ2-2; 11 nucleotides agree with TRBD2. In germline, CDR1 is MNHNS, CDR2 SASEGT. CDR3 length: 15 residues. J gave up 8 bases and V 8 bases, and 10 bases lay outside the gene matches. The CDR3 region has the DNA TGTGCCAGCGAAACCTTAGCGGGAGGGTCTGGGGAGCTGTTTTTT. Translated: CASETLAGGSGELFF.

Details on this clonotype: Since a much larger clone is just one base distant, this may be a read error. This chain links TRBV29-1 with TRBJ2-1, with D hard to call. Germline loops: CDR1 SQVTM, CDR2 ANQGSEA. The CDR3 extends over 16 amino acids. V lost 3 bases to trimming and J lost 3 bases, with 18 bases between them. The CDR3 DNA is TGCAGCGTTGACCCCCTTACGGTTAGAAACTACAATGAGCAGTTCTTC. Protein: CSVDPLTVRNYNEQFF.

This clonotype has a handful of counts. The V gene is TRBV6-1, the J gene TRBJ2-5; 9 bases map to TRBD1. J gave up 4 bases and V 4 bases, and 7 bases lay outside the gene matches. The CDR3 is 15 amino acids. The V gene's germline CDR1 is MNHNS and CDR2 SASEGT. CDR3 sequence (DNA): TGTGCCAGCAGTGGAGGGACAGGGAGGCGAGAGACCCAGTACTTC. This gives the protein CASSGGTGRRETQYF.

This clonotype has just a few counts. The V and J genes are TRBV12-3 or TRBV12-4 and TRBJ1-2, with 7 bases identical to TRBD1. Trimming at V came to 5 bases and at J to 7 bases, leaving 13 bases not matched to a gene. There are 15 residues in the CDR3. CDR3 in DNA: TGTGCCAGCAGTCCTACGGGGACAGCCCGACTTGGCTACACCTTC. Protein product: CASSPTGTARLGYTF.

This clonotype was observed a handful of times. The rearrangement joins TRBV5-6 to TRBJ1-4; no definite D call. The CDR3 is made up of 16 amino acids. From germline, CDR1 is SGHDT and CDR2 YYEEEE. Trimming shortened V by 2 bases and J by 7 bases, and 18 bases separated the two germline ends. As DNA, the CDR3 is TGTGCCAGCAGCTTTCTGGCGGAGTTAACGGGTGAAAAACTGTTTTTT. Its protein is CASSFLAELTGEKLFF.

The chain recombines TRBV7-6 with TRBJ2-6; 8 bases are a match to TRBD1. J was trimmed by 0 bases and V by 5 bases; bases with no gene match: 9. This CDR3 contains 18 residues. Germline V CDR1 and CDR2: SGHVS, FNYEAQ. The CDR3 region is CASSQFAGGLSGANVLTF. In DNA form, the CDR3 reads TGTGCCAGCAGCCAATTCGCAGGGGGCCTCTCTGGGGCCAACGTCCTGACTTTC.

The chain is built from TRBV7-2 and TRBJ2-1, with D possibly matching TRBD2 (6 bases). V was shortened by 5 bases and J by 8 bases, with 19 bases between the two germline ends. The CDR3 loop spans 15 amino acids. In germline, CDR1 is SGHTA, CDR2 FQGNSA. CDR3: CASSTAGSPVDEQFF. CDR3 sequence (DNA): TGTGCCAGCAGCACCGCGGGGTCACCAGTCGATGAGCAGTTCTTC.

The V gene is TRBV7-9, the J gene TRBJ2-2; possibly TRBD2 for D (6 bases). This CDR3 is built from 16 residues. The germline V gene has CDR1 SEHNR and CDR2 FQNEAQ (reference sequence). V was pared by 5 bases and J by 4 bases, with 17 bases between. The CDR3 spells CASSPLGGPITGELFF. The DNA for the CDR3 is TGTGCCAGCAGCCCGCTTGGAGGGCCAATCACCGGGGAGCTGTTTTTT.

With respect to this clonotype: This could be a read error, since a much larger clone is one nucleotide away. The chain has TRBV29-1 and TRBJ2-1, with unresolved D. Germline CDR1 reads SQVTM; CDR2 reads ANQGSEA. This CDR3 is 14 amino acids long. The ends were cut back, 5 bases at V and 0 bases at J, with 11 bases in the middle. The CDR3 region has the DNA TGCAGCGTTAGGCGATCGATCTCCTACAATGAGCAGTTCTTC. It encodes CSVRRSISYNEQFF.

A single count supports this clonotype. The chain joins TRBV5-6 to TRBJ2-7; 8 bases are a match to TRBD1. This CDR3 spans 12 amino acids. Losses at the gene ends were 5 bases for V and 3 bases for J; bases not matched to a gene: 1. The V gene's germline CDR1 is SGHDT and CDR2 YYEEEE. The CDR3 nucleotides are TGTGCCAGCAGACAGGGGGACTACGAGCAGTACTTC. Translating gives CASRQGDYEQYF.

This clonotype showed up just once. This chain links TRBV20-1 with TRBJ1-2, with TRBD1 as a possible D gene (5 bases). Germline loops: CDR1 DFQATT, CDR2 SNEGSKA (reference sequence). This CDR3 is built from 13 residues. V lost 4 bases and J lost 4, with 13 bases in between. The CDR3 DNA is TGCAGTGCTACCAATCGGGGGACCTATGGCTACACCTTC. Translated: CSATNRGTYGYTF.

V gene TRBV18 combines with J gene TRBJ1-1; D not certain. The CDR3 has 13 amino acids. V lost 3 bases to trimming and J lost 0 bases, with 5 bases between them. CDR1 and CDR2 (germline): KGHSH, LQKENI. This chain's CDR3 is CASSPGLNTEAFF. The CDR3 nucleotides are TGTGCCAGCTCACCCGGACTGAACACTGAAGCTTTCTTT.